These 24 T cell receptor beta chains originate from one sample sequenced in a study of cytomegalovirus exposure and HLA in healthy donors. 60 Vbeta and 13 Jbeta primers were used in PCR. Method: immunoSEQ multiplex PCR; TCRdb's copy keeps in-frame clones and lacks some. The data contain 95,000 to 100,000 clones, approximately 76% of them singletons. Source material: PBMCs. These receptor sequences come from a woman aged 60-75 years in good health and CMV-seropositive.

The rearrangement uses TRBV30 and TRBJ1-4; D is unclear. Germline CDR1 reads GTSNPN; CDR2 reads SVGIG (reference sequence). The V gene lost 4 bases and the J gene lost 5 bases, with 23 bases spanning the gap. This CDR3 spans 17 amino acids. The CDR3 here is CAWNPPLEEGGNEKLFF. For the CDR3, the DNA is TGTGCCTGGAATCCCCCCCTCGAGGAGGGAGGGAATGAAAAACTGTTTTTT.

This clone came up a few times. This chain's CDR3 is CASSIGPRGEQFF. Written as DNA, the CDR3 is TGTGCCAGCAGCATCGGGCCAAGGGGTGAGCAGTTCTTC. The rearrangement uses TRBV4-2 and TRBJ2-1; TRBD1 might be the D (5 bases). Between the trimmed V and J ends, which lost 5 bases and 9 bases, there was a span of 14 bases. Germline values: CDR1 LGHNA, CDR2 YNFKEQ. CDR3 length: 13 residues.

The chain carries TRBV29-1 and TRBJ2-1, with 7 bases identical to TRBD2. The CDR3 length is 14 residues. Germline V gene lookup returns CDR1 SQVTM and CDR2 ANQGSEA. Losses at the gene ends were 5 bases for V and 3 bases for J; bases not matched to a gene: 7. This CDR3 is CSVLAGPLYNEQFF. CDR3 sequence (DNA): TGCAGCGTTTTAGCGGGCCCCCTCTACAATGAGCAGTTCTTC.

V usage is TRBV6-5 and J usage is TRBJ2-7, with 7 nucleotides matching TRBD2. This CDR3 spans 13 amino acids. Germline CDR1 is MNHEY and CDR2 is SVGAGI. After removal of 6 bases from V and 2 bases from J, the junction contained 4 bases not matched to a gene. This chain's CDR3 is CASRASGTYEQYF. The CDR3 nucleotides read TGTGCCAGCAGGGCTAGCGGAACCTACGAGCAGTACTTC.

The J gene is TRBJ1-2, the V gene TRBV18, with no clear D. V was shortened by 6 bases and J by 8 bases, with 13 bases between the two germline ends. CDR3 size: 12 residues. Germline assignment: CDR1 KGHSH and CDR2 LQKENI. In nucleotides, the CDR3 is TGTGCCAGCTCTCGGGAGGTCAAGGGCTACACCTTC. Its protein is CASSREVKGYTF.

V usage is TRBV6-6 and J usage is TRBJ2-3; no clear D. The CDR3 extends over 14 amino acids. The germline V and J ends were trimmed by 2 bases and 4 bases, with 10 bases remaining between them. Germline CDR1 and CDR2: MNHNY and SVGAGI (reference sequence). This chain's CDR3 is CASSYGQNADTQYF. The CDR3 bases are TGTGCCAGCAGTTACGGGCAGAACGCAGATACGCAGTATTTT.

This sequence joins TRBV27 and TRBJ1-2; TRBD1 agrees at 7 bases. Losses at the gene ends were 8 bases for V and 6 bases for J; bases not matched to a gene: 9. Germline CDR1 and CDR2: MNHEY and SMNVEV (reference sequence). The CDR3 extends over 13 amino acids. CDR3 sequence (DNA): TGTGCCAGCCAACCCACAGGGGCGGATGGCTACACCTTC. It codes for CASQPTGADGYTF.

This clone showed up just a few times. J is TRBJ2-2 and V is TRBV7-3; the D gene is possibly TRBD2 (7 bases). Trimming pared 5 bases from V and 5 bases from J, leaving 15 bases between. The CDR3 runs to 15 residues. Germline V gene data show CDR1 as SGHTA and CDR2 as FQGTGA. DNA for the CDR3: TGTGCCAGCAGCCTCGGACTAGGGGGGACCGGGGAGCTGTTTTTT. Its protein is CASSLGLGGTGELFF.

This rearrangement joins TRBV5-6 to TRBJ1-2, with 8 bases fitting TRBD1. Germline-derived CDR1 and CDR2 are SGHDT and YYEEEE. The CDR3 runs to 12 residues. V lost 4 bases to trimming and J lost 12 bases; unmatched junction nucleotides: 8. Here the CDR3 DNA reads TGTGCCAGCAGCCTAGGACAGGGTCGACACACCTTC. It specifies CASSLGQGRHTF. The full variable domain, in which reference TRBV5-6 and TRBJ1-2 provide the parts outside the CDR3, is DAGVTQSPTHLIKTRGQQVTLRCSPKSGHDTVSWYQQALGQGPQFIFQYYEEEERQRGNFPDRFSGHQFPNYSSELNVNALLLGDSALYLCASSLGQGRHTFGSGTRLTVV.

This sequence joins TRBV4-2 and TRBJ2-3; TRBD2 agrees at 10 bases. The CDR3 contains 16 residues. The J segment lost 6 bases and the V segment lost 1 base, leaving 7 bases of the junction unmatched. Germline assignment: CDR1 LGHNA and CDR2 YNFKEQ. In DNA, the CDR3 is TGTGCCAGCAGCCAAGGAGCGGGAGGGCCCGGCGATACGCAGTATTTT. Protein product: CASSQGAGGPGDTQYF.

The chain carries TRBV5-1 and TRBJ2-1; D is uncertain. This CDR3 has 12 amino acids. V was cut by 3 bases and J by 6 bases, with 7 bases left in between. Germline V CDR1 and CDR2: SGHRS, YFSETQ. The CDR3 spells CASSSRGNEQFF. For the CDR3, the DNA is TGCGCCAGCAGCTCTAGAGGCAATGAGCAGTTCTTC.

In its sample, this clone was seen a few times. The rearrangement links TRBV6-6 to TRBJ2-7, with TRBD1 as a possible D gene (6 bases). Germline values: CDR1 MNHNY, CDR2 SVGAGI (reference sequence). Trimming shortened V by 2 bases and J by 1 base, and 9 bases separated the two germline ends. CDR3 length: 14 amino acids. The CDR3 protein is CASSYQDSSYEQYF. In nucleotides, the CDR3 is TGTGCCAGCAGTTACCAGGACAGTTCCTACGAGCAGTACTTC.

The CDR3 DNA reads TGTGCCAGCAGCTCGAGCGGGATAAAGGCAGATACGCAGTATTTT. This codes for CASSSSGIKADTQYF. V gene TRBV9 combines with J gene TRBJ2-3; 7 positions match TRBD2. Germline V gene data show CDR1 as SGDLS and CDR2 as YYNGEE. CDR3 size: 15 residues. After removal of 4 bases from V and 4 bases from J, the junction contained 9 bases not matched to a gene.

This chain connects TRBV9 to TRBJ2-1; 14 bases are a match to TRBD2. Germline trimming cut 0 bases from V and 12 bases from J; bases unmatched to any gene: 11. Per germline, CDR1 SGDLS and CDR2 YYNGEE. The CDR3 extends over 17 amino acids. This CDR3 reads CASSVATGTSGSSRQFF. CDR3 DNA: TGTGCCAGCAGCGTAGCTACCGGGACTAGCGGGAGTTCGCGGCAGTTCTTC.

V gene TRBV9 combines with J gene TRBJ2-3; D perhaps matches TRBD2 (5 bases). V shed 4 bases and J shed 1 base, with 16 bases lying between them. The CDR3 is 16 residues long. Germline V gene lookup returns CDR1 SGDLS and CDR2 YYNGEE. The CDR3 bases are TGTGCCAGCAGCCCTCCCCCGGGATTCGGCACAGATACGCAGTATTTT. Residues: CASSPPPGFGTDTQYF.

This chain connects TRBV18 to TRBJ1-2; D not resolved. Germline V gene sequence: CDR1 KGHSH, CDR2 LQKENI. The V gene lost 3 bases and the J gene lost 0 bases, with 8 bases spanning the gap. This CDR3 comprises 14 residues. CDR3 sequence: CASSPGNSNYGYTF. CDR3 sequence (DNA): TGTGCCAGCTCACCCGGGAATTCTAACTATGGCTACACCTTC.

The V call is TRBV11-2, the J call TRBJ2-1; 8 bases fit TRBD1. After removal of 6 bases from V and 6 bases from J, the junction contained 4 bases not matched to a gene. The CDR3 loop spans 13 amino acids. Germline CDR1 reads SGHAT; CDR2 reads FQNNGV. The CDR3 coding sequence is TGTGCCAGCAGGAGGACAGGGCCCAATGAGCAGTTCTTC. Translation: CASRRTGPNEQFF.

The rearrangement links TRBV11-2 to TRBJ1-3; 8 bases fit TRBD1. V lost 5 bases, J lost 3 bases, and 9 bases stayed unmatched. Germline loops: CDR1 SGHAT, CDR2 FQNNGV. The length of the CDR3 is 16 residues. The CDR3 is CASSPTTGVRGNTIYF. CDR3 DNA sequence: TGTGCCAGCAGCCCCACGACAGGGGTCCGTGGAAACACCATATATTTT.

V and J are TRBV5-1 and TRBJ2-5, with 9 nucleotides matching TRBD1. The assigned J gene may be wrong: the sequence end matches TRBJ2-7 better. The germline V gene encodes CDR1 SGHRS and CDR2 YFSETQ. This CDR3 has 15 amino acids. CDR3: CASSLGGTGLYEQYF. The DNA for the CDR3 is TGCGCCAGCAGCTTGGGGGGGACAGGGCTTTACGAGCAGTACTTC.

This chain connects TRBV14 to TRBJ2-7; D perhaps matches TRBD2 (6 bases). The germline gives CDR1 SGHDN, CDR2 FVKESK. V shed 0 bases and J shed 6 bases, with 12 bases lying between them. The CDR3 is 14 amino acids. CDR3 in amino acids: CASSQETWGLEQYF. For the CDR3, the DNA is TGTGCCAGCAGCCAAGAAACGTGGGGACTCGAGCAGTACTTC.

This chain joins TRBV9 and TRBJ2-7, with a tentative D call TRBD1 (6 bases). The CDR3 is 15 amino acids. Germline V gene data show CDR1 as SGDLS and CDR2 as YYNGEE. Between the trimmed V and J ends, which lost 4 bases and 6 bases, there was a span of 20 bases. The CDR3, as DNA: TGTGCCAGCAGCCGCAGCGAGGGGGTGTCGTCCGAGCAGTACTTC. Its protein is CASSRSEGVSSEQYF.

The chain uses TRBV7-3 and TRBJ2-7; 8 positions agree with TRBD2. CDR1 and CDR2 from the germline V gene are SGHTA and FQGTGA. The CDR3 length is 13 residues. The trim removed 5 bases at V and 3 bases at J, leaving 3 bases unmatched. The CDR3 DNA is TGTGCCAGCAGCCCAACTAGCGGCTACGAGCAGTACTTC. It codes for CASSPTSGYEQYF.

In its sample, this clone was seen a few times. The junction and the germline gene differ at one end; a read error may be behind it. This chain uses TRBV7-9 with TRBJ1-1, with D hard to call. In germline, CDR1 is SEHNR, CDR2 FQNEAQ (reference sequence). This CDR3 contains 8 residues. The CDR3 sequence is CASSRGPF. CDR3 nucleotides: TGTGCCAGCAGCCGAGGGCCCTTT.

This sequence joins TRBV28 and TRBJ1-3; D not certain. The germline CDR1 and CDR2 sequences are MDHEN and SYDVKM. The CDR3 has 12 residues. The V and J ends lost 3 bases and 10 bases respectively, with 10 bases between them. The CDR3 nucleotides read TGTGCCAGCAGTTTCAGCCCCGGGACCATATATTTT. Translation: CASSFSPGTIYF.